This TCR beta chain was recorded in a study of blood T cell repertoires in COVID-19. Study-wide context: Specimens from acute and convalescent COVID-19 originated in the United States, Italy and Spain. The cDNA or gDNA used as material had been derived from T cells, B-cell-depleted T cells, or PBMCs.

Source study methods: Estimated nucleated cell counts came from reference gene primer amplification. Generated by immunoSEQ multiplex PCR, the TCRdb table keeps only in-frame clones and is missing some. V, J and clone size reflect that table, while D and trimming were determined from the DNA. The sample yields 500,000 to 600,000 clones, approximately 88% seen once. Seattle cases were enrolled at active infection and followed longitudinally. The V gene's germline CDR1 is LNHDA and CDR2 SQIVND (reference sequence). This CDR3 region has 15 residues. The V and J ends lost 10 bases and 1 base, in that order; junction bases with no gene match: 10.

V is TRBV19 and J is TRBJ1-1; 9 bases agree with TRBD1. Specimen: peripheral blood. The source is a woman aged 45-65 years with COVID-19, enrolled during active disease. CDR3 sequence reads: CATWDRALENTEAFF. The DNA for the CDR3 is TGTGCCACTTGGGACAGGGCTTTGGAGAACACTGAAGCTTTCTTT.